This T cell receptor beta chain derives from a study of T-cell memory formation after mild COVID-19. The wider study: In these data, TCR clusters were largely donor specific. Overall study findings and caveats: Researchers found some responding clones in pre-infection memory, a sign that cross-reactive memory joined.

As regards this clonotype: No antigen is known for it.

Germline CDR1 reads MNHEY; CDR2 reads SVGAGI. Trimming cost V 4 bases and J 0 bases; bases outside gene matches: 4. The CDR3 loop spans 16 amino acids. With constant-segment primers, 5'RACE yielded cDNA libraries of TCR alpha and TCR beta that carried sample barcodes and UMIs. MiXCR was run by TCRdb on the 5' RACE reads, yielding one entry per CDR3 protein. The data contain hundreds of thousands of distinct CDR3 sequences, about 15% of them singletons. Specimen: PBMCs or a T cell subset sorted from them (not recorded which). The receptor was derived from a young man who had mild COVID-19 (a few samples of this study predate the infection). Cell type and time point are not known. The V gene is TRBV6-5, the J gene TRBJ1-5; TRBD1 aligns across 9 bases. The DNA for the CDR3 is TGTGCCAGCAGTTCCGACAGGGGGGCTAGCAATCAGCCCCAGCATTTT. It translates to CASSSDRGASNQPQHF.